The source of this T cell receptor (beta chain) is a study of shared clonotypes between healthy human individuals. The wider study: Two women and a few men aged 18 to 49 served as donors.

Findings and limits, study-wide: The donor pool, a small one, limited the genetic and exposure-history diversity represented. Across a handful of donors, naive CD4 shared roughly 5%, naive CD8 more than 3%, memory CD4 2% to 2.5%, memory CD8 0.4% to 0.5%.

V dropped 4 bases and J dropped 3; count of bases not matched to a gene: 5. The germline V gene encodes CDR1 SGHDT and CDR2 YYEEEE. This CDR3 contains 14 residues. Terminally differentiated effector memory CD45RA+ cells were excluded from the naive CD8 cells, which were CD45RO-negative and positively selected for CCR7. This was a deep-level run. Assay: immunoSEQ multiplex PCR; the TCRdb copy retains only in-frame clones and omits some. The table has some 2.1 million clones, roughly 94% seen once. Points on this clone: Its specificity is unknown. Different DNA sequences within this sample yield the same CDR3.

V and J are TRBV5-6 and TRBJ2-7; 9 nucleotides align to TRBD2. The sequencing sample was made of naive CD8+ T cells sorted from blood. The TCR originated in a young man in good health. The CDR3 DNA reads as TGTGCCAGCAGCCTGGCGGGAGGGGACTACGAGCAGTACTTC. It specifies CASSLAGGDYEQYF.